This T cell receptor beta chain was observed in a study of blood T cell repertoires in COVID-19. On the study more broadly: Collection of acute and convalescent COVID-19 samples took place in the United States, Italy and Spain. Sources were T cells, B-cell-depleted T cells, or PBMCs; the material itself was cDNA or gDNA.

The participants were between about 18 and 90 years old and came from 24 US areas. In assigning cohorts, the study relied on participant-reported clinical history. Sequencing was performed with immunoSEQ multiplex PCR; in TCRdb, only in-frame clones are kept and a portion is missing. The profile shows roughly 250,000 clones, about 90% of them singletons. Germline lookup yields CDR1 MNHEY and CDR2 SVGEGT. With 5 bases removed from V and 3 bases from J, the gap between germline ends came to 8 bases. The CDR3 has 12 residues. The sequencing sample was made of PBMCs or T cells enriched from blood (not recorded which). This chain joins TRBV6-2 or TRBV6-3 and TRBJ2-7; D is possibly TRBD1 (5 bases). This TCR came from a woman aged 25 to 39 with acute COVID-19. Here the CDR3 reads CASSQGVYEQYF. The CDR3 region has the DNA TGTGCCAGCAGTCAGGGCGTCTACGAGCAGTACTTC.